This TCR beta chain was recovered during a study of blood T cells in healthy people across ages. Regarding the study as a whole: Among long-lived donors, naive CD4+ cells were more numerous and diversity higher than in aged donors.

The individuals who served as donors were healthy Caucasians living in Russia, aged about 6 to 100. For every donor, a draw yielded around 10 milliliters of peripheral blood. Concerning this clonotype: Its antigen is still unknown.

The use of a sample-barcoded 5' primer and a J-beta primer mix characterized a second PCR of roughly 7 to 11 cycles. Each CDR3 protein is one row after TCRdb ran MiXCR on the 5' RACE reads. The data contain some 930,000 distinct CDR3 sequences, 25% to 35% of them singletons. CDR3 length: 14 amino acids. The V gene lost 4 bases and the J gene lost 1 base, with 11 bases spanning the gap. Looked up from germline, CDR1 is DFQATT and CDR2 is SNEGSKA (reference sequence). These data were also filed under a second study, of T cells of mothers and their children. According to that study: Each mother yielded more than 9.5 million TCR beta CDR3 reads. Each child yielded approximately 2.9 million reads.

The receptor's source is a woman aged 40 to 49 in good health. Sequenced: blood. The V and J genes are TRBV20-1 and TRBJ1-5; possible D gene TRBD1, 6 bases. The CDR3 sequence is CSAKPGQSNQPQHF. Written as DNA, the CDR3 is TGCAGTGCTAAACCCGGACAGAGCAATCAGCCCCAGCATTTT.